Each of the 10 T cell receptor beta chains below was sequenced from the same sample in a study of graft-versus-host responses after intestinal transplantation. No antigen has been identified for these receptors. Measured with immunoSEQ multiplex PCR; TCRdb has only the in-frame clones, and not every one. The sample holds tens of thousands of clones, about nine tenths seen once. The sample consisted of unstimulated CD8+ T cells sorted from spleen or lymph node cells, taken before intestinal transplant. Receptors were obtained from a human donor who received an intestinal transplant.

The chain recombines TRBV19 with TRBJ2-1; D remains ambiguous. V lost 4 bases and J lost 6, with 7 bases in between. Germline V gene data show CDR1 as LNHDA and CDR2 as SQIVND (reference sequence). This CDR3 region has 12 residues. This chain's CDR3 is CASSTTGNEQFF. CDR3 coding DNA: TGTGCCAGTAGTACGACGGGCAATGAGCAGTTCTTC.

CDR3 residues: CATMTGNTEAFF. CDR3 DNA sequence: TGTGCCACCATGACAGGTAACACTGAAGCTTTCTTT. The chain has TRBV19 and TRBJ1-1; D perhaps matches TRBD1 (6 bases). Trimming pared 10 bases from V and 2 bases from J, leaving 11 bases between. Germline V CDR1 and CDR2: LNHDA, SQIVND (reference sequence). The CDR3 totals 12 residues.

This clone was observed a single time. The chain carries TRBV11-2 and TRBJ1-5, with D tentatively TRBD1 (5 bases). Germline lookup yields CDR1 SGHAT and CDR2 FQNNGV. The CDR3 length is 15 residues. The ends were cut back, 1 base at V and 7 bases at J, with 14 bases in the middle. The CDR3 loop reads CASSLGMGLTQPQHF. Written as DNA, the CDR3 is TGTGCCAGCAGCTTAGGGATGGGACTAACGCAGCCCCAGCATTTT. The full variable domain, completed using reference TRBV11-2 and TRBJ1-5, is EAGVAQSPRYKIIEKRQSVAFWCNPISGHATLYWYQQILGQGPKLLIQFQNNGVVDDSQLPKDRFSAERLKGVDSTLKIQPAKLEDSAVYLCASSLGMGLTQPQHFGDGTRLSIL.

This clone was counted a few times. The gene calls are TRBV6-6 and TRBJ2-3; 7 bases fit TRBD2. Losses at the gene ends were 2 bases for V and 1 base for J; bases not matched to a gene: 6. Germline assignment: CDR1 MNHNY and CDR2 SVGAGI (reference sequence). This CDR3 contains 16 residues. CDR3 in DNA: TGTGCCAGCAGTTACATGGGGGGAGGGGGCACAGATACGCAGTATTTT. Amino acid sequence: CASSYMGGGGTDTQYF.

V and J are TRBV25-1 and TRBJ2-7; D is uncertain. With 9 bases removed from V and 7 bases from J, the gap between germline ends came to 7 bases. The CDR3 runs 9 residues. Germline V gives CDR1 MGHDK, CDR2 SYGVNS. The DNA for the CDR3 is TGTGCCAGATCGGAGGAGCAGTACTTC. Amino acid sequence: CARSEEQYF.

The V and J genes are TRBV6-6 and TRBJ1-1; D gene unclear. Germline V gene sequence: CDR1 MNHNY, CDR2 SVGAGI (reference sequence). CDR3 length: 14 residues. The V end was cut by 2 bases, the J end by 0 bases, with 7 bases between. The CDR3 bases are TGTGCCAGCAGTTACGGGCAGTTGAACACTGAAGCTTTCTTT. Translation gives CASSYGQLNTEAFF.

The chain is built from TRBV4-1 and TRBJ1-1; unclear D gene. This CDR3 spans 13 amino acids. Germline V gene sequence: CDR1 MGHRA, CDR2 YSYEKL. V lost 11 bases to trimming and J lost 6 bases, with 19 bases between them. The CDR3 here is CAAGTGELAEAFF. The CDR3 nucleotides read TGCGCCGCCGGAACCGGGGAGCTTGCTGAAGCTTTCTTT.

This clone was detected only once. Sequence at one end of the junction differs from germline and may be a read error. The chain links TRBV4-1 to TRBJ2-5, with 11 bases lining up with TRBD2. The CDR3 consists of 14 residues. Germline V gene lookup returns CDR1 MGHRA and CDR2 YSYEKL. The CDR3 loop is CASSLLAGEETRYF. CDR3 DNA sequence: TGCGCCAGCAGCCTACTAGCGGGGGAAGAGACCCGGTACTTC.

The chain couples TRBV11-2 to TRBJ2-7; TRBD1 matches at 9 bases. Germline CDR1 and CDR2: SGHAT and FQNNGV. Trimming at V came to 5 bases and at J to 3 bases, leaving 5 bases not matched to a gene. The CDR3 spans 14 residues. The CDR3 spells CASSAGTGHYEQYF. The CDR3 region has the DNA TGTGCCAGCAGCGCCGGGACAGGGCACTACGAGCAGTACTTC.

This chain joins TRBV19 and TRBJ1-2; D may be TRBD1 (5 bases). CDR3 length: 13 residues. Trimming shortened V by 3 bases and J by 4 bases, and 9 bases separated the two germline ends. Germline loops: CDR1 LNHDA, CDR2 SQIVND (reference sequence). The DNA for the CDR3 is TGTGCCAGTAGTATTGCGGGGACCTATGGCTACACCTTC. As protein: CASSIAGTYGYTF.